This TCR beta chain came from a study of cytomegalovirus exposure and HLA in healthy donors (dated by TCRdb to 2016 to 2017). Study-level background: In an earlier analysis of 450 to 750 of the donors, under 300 Gb of sequence data and 100 million or so unique TCR beta sequences from some 170 million T cells were reported. The number of typed donors differed by locus: roughly 629-640 for A, B, C, DRB1 and DQB1; 522 for DQA1; some 590 for DPA1; and 450 to 480 for DPB1. The study aimed to test whether cataloging public T cell receptors could reveal signatures of past pathogen exposure. HLA typing covered class I and class II loci at four-digit resolution. To predict cytomegalovirus infection status, the study combined high-throughput TCR immunosequencing, statistical association of individual TCRs with disease status, and machine learning. The study profiled the T cell repertoires of about 640 subjects by immunosequencing and related them to cytomegalovirus serostatus. In an earlier analysis of 500 to 650 of the donors, high-throughput TCR beta sequencing was used to judge whether each TCR beta V gene segment behaved as functional or pseudogenic. Roughly 5 DR-DQ haplotypes were handled as single units for association and clustering because linkage in the cohort was strong. Rather than drawing on any new phenotypic data, the later analysis identified candidate immune exposures from TCR beta sequences and the way those sequences occurred across donors. An early release covering roughly 640 HLA-typed donors comprised approximately 290 gigabases of sequencing data and about 90 million unique TCR sequences. Alongside the repertoire data, information on donor age, sex, ethnicity and CMV serostatus was compiled. A later genetic analysis used genome-wide SNP genotypes for about 60% of the roughly 700 donors, treating that subset as a discovery cohort. A later analysis re-analyzed previously published TCR beta repertoires from 600 to 850 donors and added high-resolution HLA genotyping to study TCR occurrence patterns. On average, around 230,000 unique TCR beta nucleotide sequences were sequenced per donor among several hundred genotyped donors of the cohort, with 15% to 20% of those sequences being non-productive. Among the approximately 400 genotyped donors, 75% to 90% belonged to the genetic ancestry cluster associated with self-reported Caucasian donors. A separate validation cohort of over a hundred different subjects was used in addition to the roughly 720-subject first cohort. All discovery cohort repertoires had been generated on a single sequencing platform. Study-level results and caveats: Sequencing depth was assumed to be roughly uniform across donors in the presence/absence analyses, though that assumption may not hold. Compared with the roughly 720-donor mean, donors in an Asian-associated ancestry cluster had fewer N-insertions in productive TCRs, according to a later genetic analysis. The 87-base-pair reads could not distinguish some IMGT-functional V segments, including TRBV6-2 and TRBV6-3, so those segments were excluded. A later analysis found that TCR association rates varied across HLA loci, with DRB1 alleles showing the most associated TCRs and HLA-C alleles the fewest. V-gene and J-gene trimming of TCR beta chains was associated with a missense DCLRE1C variant in a later genetic analysis, and the association was replicated in an independent cohort. Because HLA typing was missing for some donors at each locus, association tests included only the typed subset. In both the original and validation cohorts, the classifier was reported to diagnose cytomegalovirus status with high specificity and sensitivity. CMV serostatus was the only immune exposure information available for the cohort. The study gave a list of 150 to 200 TCR beta chains associated with cytomegalovirus. In vitro tests confirmed that a few of the cytomegalovirus-associated TCR beta chains recognize cytomegalovirus antigens. A later analysis associated roughly 17,000 TCR beta sequences with specific HLA alleles at a false discovery rate of 0.05. A further reported finding was that TCR beta sequences accurately predicted the HLA-A and HLA-B alleles for most subjects in the first cohort. Compared with equally common non-associated chains, HLA-associated TCR beta chains in a later analysis were more clonally expanded and had lower generation probabilities. Assigning TCR associations to individual alleles was difficult when HLA alleles, especially DR and DQ, strongly co-occurred. Broadly in line with IMGT annotations, most TCR beta V segments showed up in productive rearrangements about 87% or about 30% of the time in an earlier analysis of 450 to 750 of the donors. Across donors, most TCR sequences were observed very rarely, whereas some public TCRs were present in many individuals. Correlated functional status among segregating V segments might reflect linkage disequilibrium, but an unknown experimental factor could not be ruled out. In a later analysis, most CMV-associated TCR beta chains were found to appear HLA-restricted, with HLA associations seemingly driven largely by CMV exposure. Several of the top co-occurrence clusters appeared to be linked to parvovirus B19, influenza, CMV and Epstein-Barr virus, according to a later analysis. Over 15 rarely observed V segments, including chromosome 9 orphons, were excluded from the earlier analysis of approximately 600 of the donors because counts were too low. The authors suggested that the approach could potentially be extended to other disease states and immunological phenotypes. This cohort had only TCR beta chains sequenced, and the lack of alpha or paired-chain data limited which features could be detected. The sequencing pipeline was judged likely to have produced a cluster of highly shared sequence variants as a technical artifact.

Preparation of the library involved the immunoSEQ multiplex PCR assay. For the multiplex PCR, a mixture combining 60 forward primers for TCR Vbeta segments and 13 reverse primers for TCR Jbeta segments was used. A multiplex PCR assay on genomic DNA amplified the CDR3 region of rearranged TCR beta genes. The Illumina HiSeq System was used to sequence the amplified TCR beta libraries as 87-base-pair reads. For the original study's pipeline: Across the 700 or so repertoires, a later analysis counted approximately 75 million unique TCR beta chains, 9.5 million to 12 million of which were shared by at least two donors. To remove PCR and sequencing errors, raw reads were error-corrected and collapsed into unique sequences using a nearest-neighbor algorithm that merged closely related sequences. Alignment of CDR3 sequences to IMGT reference sequences was used to assign V, D and J gene segments. Each retained sequence needed at least a six-nucleotide match to both a V gene segment and a J gene segment. A rearrangement was called productive if the CDR3 had no stop codons and remained in frame with V and J, and every other rearrangement was called non-productive. CDR3 was defined by IMGT convention, running from the second conserved V-encoded cysteine to the conserved J-encoded phenylalanine. The earlier analysis of roughly 590 of the donors excluded sequences that lacked an unambiguous match to a single V gene segment. An earlier analysis of approximately 590 of the donors classified V segments as functional when productive rearrangements were above 56.7% and as segregating when the standard deviation between donors was above 5%. A statistical classification framework was built to diagnose cytomegalovirus status from the catalog of TCR beta chain sequences. In a later analysis, V and J genes were assigned by comparing TCR nucleotide sequences against IMGT/GENE-DB human TR gene sequences. The TCRdist pipeline was used in a later analysis to assign CDR3 sequences and most-parsimonious VDJ recombination scenarios. A later analysis defined each TCR beta chain by its CDR3 amino acid sequence plus V-gene family, and excluded reads lacking a unique V-gene family. A later analysis removed 500 to 650 highly shared, low-generation-probability nucleotide sequences to deal with suspected cross-contamination and a sequencing artifact. A later analysis calculated a clonal expansion index for each public chain from normalized within-repertoire ranks of inferred template counts. In a later analysis, generation probabilities were computed using a VDJ recombination model fitted to out-of-frame rearrangements, and the results were checked against IGoR. A later analysis scored TCR-TCR, TCR-HLA and TCR-CMV co-occurrence with hypergeometric tests, applying a repertoire-size bias correction to TCR pairs. A later analysis estimated false discovery rates by permuting HLA or CMV assignments 20 times. In a later analysis, co-occurring TCRs were grouped with DBSCAN, and TCRdist sequence similarity was added when clustering was performed within HLA-allele-positive subsets. Repertoires with fewer than 30,000 or more than 120,000 public chains were left out of co-occurrence clustering, as were a handful of repertoires with anomalous nucleotide sharing. TCRdb carries this immuneACCESS record with in-frame sequences only. Its versions omit some clonotypes, under half of them owing to an unresolved V gene in the studies checked, with the rest unexplained. The DNA was the basis for D and trimming; V, J and clone size are from that table. The sample table shows some 190,000 clones, and roughly nine tenths are seen once. Under 1.2% of the sample lies in the top ten.

CDR1 is given as MNHNS and CDR2 as SASEGT, both from the germline V gene. The cysteine opens and the phenylalanine closes a CDR3 of 15 amino acids. This entry keeps only the CDR3 DNA: 45 bases, framed from base 1. The junction shows trimming of 1 base on V and 7 bases on J, and the gene matches do not reach 6 bases of it. The cohort consisted of 666 healthy bone marrow donors. At the time of sampling, all cohort members were nominally healthy, though unrecorded immune exposures were likely present. The donor was CMV seronegative and was included in the group of several hundred seronegative cohort members. Every donor gave a peripheral blood sample, and the peripheral blood mononuclear cells from that sample were used for TCR beta sequencing. The Qiagen DNeasy Blood Extraction Kit was used to extract genomic DNA from the blood cell samples. Notes on this clone: The antigen it binds to is not known. Within one base of it there is no much larger clone, and no base qualities were kept.

The sequencing input was PBMCs. The chain was built from TRBV6-1 and TRBJ1-4; TRBD1 matches 7 bases in the middle. The receptor's source is a boy aged 2 to 9 in good health and CMV-seronegative. In nucleotides, the sequence is TGTGCCAGCAGTGAAGGAACAGGGGCGGCTGAAAAACTGTTTTTT. This translates into CASSEGTGAAEKLFF.